These T cell receptor beta chains were read from a single sample in a study of human T cells and chemical hapten exposure. TCRdb processed the RACE reads anew with MiXCR; each CDR3 protein has one entry. The data contain more than 110,000 distinct CDR3 sequences, 12% of them singletons. The source was whole blood, collected in connection with sensitization to the hapten diphenylcyclopropenone (DPC). The receptors were sampled from a woman aged 45-60 years with alopecia areata. Some clones in this sample may be carry-over from other donors' samples. Each CDR3 is given with its conserved first and last residue. A D gene is named only where the DNA matches it firmly. Clone size is shown for a subset of rows, as once, few, many or a class of expanded clone.

J | D | size | V | CDR3 | DNA
TRBJ1-2 | NA | many | TRBV4-2 | CASSPRTQTGDGYTF | TGTGCCAGCAGCCCGCGCACTCAGACAGGTGATGGCTACACCTTC
TRBJ1-2 | TRBD1 | few | TRBV11-2 | CASSAAGGNYGYTF | TGTGCCAGCAGCGCAGCAGGGGGCAACTATGGCTACACCTTC
TRBJ1-2 | NA | few | TRBV6-2/TRBV6-3 | CASSFSGTQYGYTF | TGTGCCAGCAGCTTTTCCGGGACCCAATATGGCTACACCTTC
TRBJ1-1 | NA | many | TRBV12-3/TRBV12-4 | CASSLGGAGARTEAFF | TGTGCCAGCAGTTTAGGGGGGGCAGGGGCGCGCACTGAAGCTTTCTTT
TRBJ2-5 | NA | many | TRBV2 | CATCRGLQETQYF | TGTGCCACCTGCAGGGGACTCCAAGAGACCCAGTACTTC
TRBJ2-2 | TRBD2 | many | TRBV11-3 | CAGRVNTGELFF | TGTGCCGGGAGGGTTAACACCGGGGAGCTGTTTTTT
TRBJ2-5 | TRBD2 | NA | TRBV20-1 | CGTLAGQETQYF | TGCGGGACTTTAGCGGGGCAAGAGACCCAGTACTTC
TRBJ2-1 | NA | NA | TRBV29-1 | CSVARVLYNEQFF | TGCAGCGTTGCCAGGGTGCTATACAATGAGCAGTTCTTC
TRBJ1-2 | NA | many | TRBV20-1 | CSARDPPQEGYGYTF | TGCAGTGCTAGAGATCCCCCACAGGAGGGCTATGGCTACACCTTC
TRBJ1-2 | TRBD1 | many | TRBV19 | CASTRTGGIYGYTF | TGTGCCAGTACCAGGACAGGGGGGATCTATGGCTACACCTTC
TRBJ2-7 | TRBD2 | NA | TRBV6-6 | CASSPGTSGIVMYF | TGTGCCAGCAGCCCCGGGACTAGCGGGATCGTTATGTACTTC
TRBJ2-3 | TRBD2 | few | TRBV5-5 | CASSVGLGGDTQYF | TGTGCCAGCAGCGTCGGACTAGGAGGAGATACGCAGTATTTT
TRBJ2-1 | NA | many | TRBV7-3 | CASSQTSFSYNEQFF | TGTGCCAGCAGCCAGACTAGTTTCTCCTACAATGAGCAGTTCTTC
TRBJ2-7 | TRBD2 | many | TRBV7-2 | CASSLGLAGRLSYEQYF | TGTGCCAGCAGCTTAGGGCTAGCGGGGAGGCTCTCCTACGAGCAGTACTTC
TRBJ1-1 | NA | NA | TRBV7-9 | CASSLGAGNRMNTEAFF | TGTGCCAGCAGCTTAGGCGCAGGGAACAGAATGAACACTGAAGCTTTCTTT
TRBJ2-7 | TRBD2 | NA | TRBV12-3/TRBV12-4 | CASSSVSGRQYF | TGTGCCAGCAGTTCGGTGAGCGGGAGACAGTACTTC
TRBJ1-6 | NA | NA | TRBV2 | CASSYGANSPLHF | TGTGCCAGCAGCTACGGGGCGAATTCACCCCTCCACTTT
TRBJ1-2 | NA | many | TRBV20-1 | CSARVGGARGYTF | TGCAGTGCTAGAGTTGGGGGGGCGCGAGGCTACACCTTC
TRBJ2-1 | TRBD2 | NA | TRBV20-1 | CSARKTSGPYNEQFF | TGCAGTGCTAGAAAGACTAGCGGACCCTACAATGAGCAGTTCTTC
TRBJ2-1 | TRBD2 | few | TRBV9 | CASSPTLAGKTSNEQFF | TGTGCCAGCAGCCCCACCTTAGCGGGAAAAACATCCAATGAGCAGTTCTTC
TRBJ2-7 | NA | few | TRBV2 | CASVTSGGTHEQYF | TGTGCCAGCGTTACCAGCGGAGGAACCCACGAGCAGTACTTC
TRBJ2-5 | NA | NA | TRBV7-9 | CASSPGAGSGETQYF | TGTGCCAGCAGCCCAGGGGCGGGAAGTGGAGAGACCCAGTACTTC
TRBJ2-6 | NA | NA | TRBV5-1 | CASSLLPPGANVLTF | TGCGCCAGCAGCTTGTTGCCCCCTGGGGCCAACGTCCTGACTTTC
TRBJ2-5 | NA | once | TRBV12-5 | CASGVDNQETQYF | TGTGCTAGTGGTGTCGACAACCAAGAGACCCAGTACTTC
TRBJ2-5 | NA | many | TRBV6-5 | CASRFLGGTQYF | TGTGCCAGCAGGTTCTTGGGGGGGACCCAGTACTTC
TRBJ2-2 | NA | many | TRBV29-1 | CSVGTRPNTGELFF | TGCAGCGTTGGAACCCGTCCGAACACCGGGGAGCTGTTTTTT
TRBJ2-3 | TRBD1 | NA | TRBV5-6 | CASSLIQGAGTDTQYF | TGTGCCAGCAGCTTGATACAGGGGGCTGGAACAGATACGCAGTATTTT
TRBJ2-5 | NA | few | TRBV7-8 | CASSSDHRVEETQYF | TGTGCCAGCAGCTCCGATCACAGGGTGGAAGAGACCCAGTACTTC
TRBJ1-2 | NA | NA | TRBV29-1 | CSVGEGTNYGYTF | TGCAGCGTTGGAGAGGGCACTAACTATGGCTACACCTTC
TRBJ2-3 | TRBD2 | NA | TRBV3-1 | CASSLTSGRFITDTQYF | TGTGCCAGCAGCCTGACTAGCGGGAGATTTATTACAGATACGCAGTATTTT
TRBJ1-2 | NA | NA | TRBV24-1 | CATSDSSRANYGYTF | TGTGCCACCAGTGATTCCTCGAGAGCTAACTATGGCTACACCTTC
TRBJ1-5 | NA | NA | TRBV11-2 | CASSSGLGNQPQHF | TGTGCCAGCAGCTCCGGACTGGGCAATCAGCCCCAGCATTTT
TRBJ2-2 | TRBD1 | NA | TRBV7-3 | CASSPQGATGELFF | TGTGCCAGCAGCCCACAGGGGGCGACCGGGGAGCTGTTTTTT
TRBJ1-2 | NA | few | TRBV12-2 | CASRPHGGGYGYTF | TGTGCAAGTCGCCCCCACGGGGGGGGCTATGGCTACACCTTC
TRBJ2-5 | NA | NA | TRBV5-4 | CASSSDPEAETQYF | TGTGCCAGCAGCTCCGACCCGGAGGCGGAGACCCAGTACTTC
TRBJ2-1 | NA | NA | TRBV6-2/TRBV6-3 | CASSGNRVSYNEQFF | TGTGCCAGCAGTGGGAACAGGGTATCCTACAATGAGCAGTTCTTC
TRBJ2-1 | TRBD2 | many | TRBV5-4 | CASTLAGSSYNEQFF | TGTGCCAGCACCCTAGCGGGAAGCTCCTACAATGAGCAGTTCTTC
TRBJ2-2 | NA | many | TRBV6-5 | CASRDRLVPGELFF | TGTGCCAGCAGAGACCGACTAGTTCCCGGGGAGCTGTTTTTT
TRBJ1-3 | NA | NA | TRBV7-2 | CANRQQISSGNTIYF | TGTGCCAACAGGCAACAGATTTCCTCTGGAAACACCATATATTTT
TRBJ2-3 | TRBD2 | few | TRBV20-1 | CSAEPASGRDTQYF | TGCAGTGCCGAACCGGCTAGCGGACGCGATACGCAGTATTTT
TRBJ1-1 | NA | NA | TRBV5-1 | CASMTENTEAFF | TGCGCCAGCATGACAGAGAACACTGAAGCTTTCTTT
TRBJ2-3 | NA | NA | TRBV12-3/TRBV12-4 | CASTELTTQYF | TGTGCCAGCACCGAGTTAACTACGCAGTATTTT
TRBJ1-1 | NA | NA | TRBV11-2 | CASSLSGGLYTEAFF | TGTGCCAGCAGCTTAAGTGGGGGACTGTACACTGAAGCTTTCTTT
TRBJ1-1 | NA | many | TRBV14 | CASSPGTAIRAEAFF | TGTGCCAGCAGCCCGGGGACGGCCATTAGGGCTGAAGCTTTCTTT
TRBJ1-3 | TRBD1 | NA | TRBV6-5 | CASRRGQAHSGNTIYF | TGTGCCAGCAGACGCGGACAGGCCCACTCTGGAAACACCATATATTTT
TRBJ2-1 | TRBD2 | NA | TRBV12-3/TRBV12-4 | CASRRLAGGGEQFF | TGTGCCAGCAGGCGACTAGCGGGAGGCGGGGAGCAGTTCTTC
TRBJ2-3 | TRBD2 | few | TRBV9 | CASSPVAGGSTDTQYF | TGTGCCAGCAGCCCCGTAGCGGGAGGGAGCACAGATACGCAGTATTTT
TRBJ1-5 | NA | few | TRBV27 | CASSGGDNQPQHF | TGTGCCAGCAGTGGTGGGGACAATCAGCCCCAGCATTTT
TRBJ2-1 | NA | many | TRBV11-2 | CASSSGLSGVGNEQFF | TGTGCCAGCAGCTCCGGACTGTCCGGGGTTGGCAATGAGCAGTTCTTC
TRBJ2-1 | TRBD1 | few | TRBV12-3/TRBV12-4 | CASSPRTGDNEQFF | TGTGCCAGCAGTCCCCGGACAGGAGACAATGAGCAGTTCTTC
TRBJ2-3 | TRBD2 | few | TRBV7-9 | CASSLVAGRTDTQYF | TGTGCCAGCAGCTTAGTAGCGGGACGCACAGATACGCAGTATTTT
TRBJ2-1 | NA | few | TRBV19 | CASSIGEGALYGEQFF | TGTGCCAGTAGTATAGGGGAGGGGGCGCTTTATGGTGAGCAGTTCTTC
TRBJ1-5 | TRBD1 | few | TRBV16 | CASSQSGQGNQPQHF | TGTGCCAGCAGCCAATCGGGACAGGGAAATCAGCCCCAGCATTTT
TRBJ2-3 | NA | few | TRBV5-4 | CASSMDRGYTDTQYF | TGTGCCAGCAGTATGGACCGGGGGTACACAGATACGCAGTATTTT
TRBJ2-7 | TRBD1 | NA | TRBV29-1 | CSVTRDRGNREQYF | TGCAGCGTCACCCGGGACAGGGGGAACCGCGAGCAGTACTTC
TRBJ2-3 | NA | many | TRBV29-1 | CSVARGPAETDTQYF | TGCAGCGTTGCCAGGGGCCCAGCAGAAACAGATACGCAGTATTTT
TRBJ2-2 | NA | NA | TRBV20-1 | CSARDRGLRGTGELFF | TGCAGTGCTAGAGATAGGGGCCTTCGAGGGACCGGGGAGCTGTTTTTT
TRBJ1-2 | NA | NA | TRBV27 | CASSFNRDTYGYTF | TGTGCCAGCAGTTTTAATCGGGACACCTATGGCTACACCTTC